This is a list of T cell receptor beta chains from one sample in a study of PD-1 blockade in classical Hodgkin lymphoma. TCRdb's table, derived via immunoSEQ multiplex PCR, lists solely in-frame clones and lacks some. Of around 36,000 clones in the sample, 75% to 90% were seen once. The input for sequencing was peripheral blood mononuclear cells (PBMCs), taken at baseline. These receptors all stem from a human donor with classical Hodgkin lymphoma. The CDR3 runs from the conserved cysteine through the conserved F or W. The order of the fields is J gene, clone size, D gene, V gene, CDR3 protein, CDR3 DNA. A D gene is named only where the DNA matches it firmly. The size field is filled for only some rows; it gives once, few, many or a size class.

J: TRBJ1-1; size: once; D: NA; V: TRBV7-9; CDR3: CASSLGGGGQPNTEAFF; DNA: TGTGCCAGCAGCTTAGGCGGGGGGGGACAACCGAACACTGAAGCTTTCTTT
J: TRBJ2-2; size: few; D: TRBD2; V: TRBV27; CDR3: CASRRTGGVDGELFF; DNA: TGTGCCAGCAGACGGACGGGGGGAGTGGACGGGGAGCTGTTTTTT
J: TRBJ2-5; size: once; D: NA; V: TRBV15; CDR3: CATSRDRNSQETQYF; DNA: TGTGCCACCAGCAGAGATAGGAACAGCCAAGAGACCCAGTACTTC
J: TRBJ2-7; size: NA; D: NA; V: TRBV18; CDR3: CASSPRGLTYEQYF; DNA: TGTGCCAGCTCACCCAGGGGATTGACCTACGAGCAGTACTTC
J: TRBJ2-2; size: once; D: TRBD2; V: TRBV10-3; CDR3: CAISFSGTSGGGTGELFF; DNA: TGTGCCATCAGTTTCTCCGGGACTAGCGGGGGAGGCACCGGGGAGCTGTTTTTT
J: TRBJ1-2; size: NA; D: NA; V: TRBV2; CDR3: CASSEGQNYGYTF; DNA: TGTGCCAGCAGTGAAGGGCAGAACTATGGCTACACCTTC
J: TRBJ2-2; size: few; D: NA; V: TRBV4-1; CDR3: CASSQDMRGELFF; DNA: TGCGCCAGCAGCCAAGATATGAGAGGGGAGCTGTTTTTT
J: TRBJ1-6; size: NA; D: NA; V: TRBV1; CDR3: CTSSLGTAGSPLHF; DNA: TGCACCAGCAGCCTGGGGACGGCGGGGTCACCCCTCCACTTT
J: TRBJ2-7; size: NA; D: TRBD2; V: TRBV27; CDR3: CASSLREEQYF; DNA: TGTGCCAGCAGTTTGCGGGAGGAGCAGTACTTC
J: TRBJ2-2; size: NA; D: TRBD1; V: TRBV6-1; CDR3: CASTTDRPATGELFF; DNA: TGTGCCAGCACTACGGACAGGCCGGCCACCGGGGAGCTGTTTTTT
J: TRBJ1-1; size: few; D: TRBD1; V: TRBV19; CDR3: CASSTLGQGGTEAFF; DNA: TGTGCCAGTAGTACCTTGGGACAGGGTGGCACTGAAGCTTTCTTT
J: TRBJ2-2; size: once; D: TRBD1; V: TRBV6-6; CDR3: CASSYSYRGDTGELFF; DNA: TGTGCCAGCAGTTACTCCTACAGGGGGGACACCGGGGAGCTGTTTTTT
J: TRBJ2-5; size: NA; D: NA; V: TRBV7-9; CDR3: CASSLGPGTRQYF; DNA: TGTGCCAGCAGCTTAGGCCCGGGGACGAGGCAGTACTTC
J: TRBJ2-1; size: NA; D: TRBD2; V: TRBV13; CDR3: CASSLEASGTYNEQFF; DNA: TGTGCCAGCAGCTTAGAAGCTAGCGGTACCTACAATGAGCAGTTCTTC
J: TRBJ2-6; size: NA; D: NA; V: TRBV29-1; CDR3: CSVKQGTGANVLTF; DNA: TGCAGCGTTAAACAGGGTACTGGGGCCAACGTCCTGACTTTC
J: TRBJ2-1; size: once; D: NA; V: TRBV6-5; CDR3: CASSYMQRPYNEQFF; DNA: TGTGCCAGCAGTTACATGCAGCGGCCTTACAATGAGCAGTTCTTC
J: TRBJ2-3; size: NA; D: TRBD2; V: TRBV9; CDR3: CASSVPGGTDTQYF; DNA: TGTGCCAGCAGCGTACCGGGGGGGACAGATACGCAGTATTTT
J: TRBJ1-2; size: NA; D: TRBD1; V: TRBV5-8; CDR3: CASSVDRGFDYGYTF; DNA: TGTGCCAGCAGCGTGGACAGGGGATTCGACTATGGCTACACCTTC
J: TRBJ1-2; size: NA; D: NA; V: TRBV18; CDR3: CASSPPGVYGYTF; DNA: TGTGCCAGCTCACCACCAGGTGTCTATGGCTACACCTTC
J: TRBJ2-4; size: NA; D: TRBD1; V: TRBV19; CDR3: CASSPRRTGPYSKNIQYF; DNA: TGTGCCAGTAGTCCCCGCCGGACAGGGCCTTATTCCAAAAACATTCAGTACTTC
J: TRBJ2-1; size: NA; D: NA; V: TRBV10-3; CDR3: CATASGTSYNEQFF; DNA: TGTGCCACCGCTTCAGGTACCTCCTACAATGAGCAGTTCTTC
J: TRBJ2-1; size: once; D: NA; V: TRBV5-1; CDR3: CASSLGIGEQFF; DNA: TGCGCCAGCAGCTTGGGGATTGGGGAGCAGTTCTTC
J: TRBJ2-1; size: NA; D: NA; V: TRBV4-3; CDR3: CASSQRAATFSYNEQFF; DNA: TGCGCCAGCAGCCAAAGGGCAGCTACCTTCTCCTACAATGAGCAGTTCTTC
J: TRBJ1-1; size: NA; D: NA; V: TRBV19; CDR3: CASTPRGTRNTEAFF; DNA: TGTGCCAGTACCCCCAGAGGGACAAGGAACACTGAAGCTTTCTTT
J: TRBJ2-5; size: once; D: NA; V: TRBV27; CDR3: CASSPLDRETQYF; DNA: TGTGCCAGCAGTCCGCTGGATAGGGAGACCCAGTACTTC
J: TRBJ2-2; size: NA; D: TRBD2; V: TRBV11-2; CDR3: CASSFRLAGPNTGELFF; DNA: TGTGCCAGCAGCTTTCGACTAGCGGGCCCGAACACCGGGGAGCTGTTTTTT
J: TRBJ1-5; size: NA; D: NA; V: TRBV6-1; CDR3: CASSPRGSPQPQHF; DNA: TGTGCCAGCAGTCCCCGGGGGTCCCCCCAGCCCCAGCATTTT
J: TRBJ1-3; size: NA; D: NA; V: TRBV18; CDR3: CASSPPTVTGNTIYF; DNA: TGTGCCAGCTCACCACCGACAGTAACTGGAAACACCATATATTTT
J: TRBJ1-1; size: NA; D: NA; V: TRBV18; CDR3: CASSPQHSGDTEAFF; DNA: TGTGCCAGCTCACCACAGCACTCCGGGGACACTGAAGCTTTCTTT
J: TRBJ1-5; size: NA; D: NA; V: TRBV28; CDR3: CASWGGWVPQHF; DNA: TGTGCCAGTTGGGGGGGATGGGTGCCCCAGCATTTT
J: TRBJ2-7; size: NA; D: TRBD1; V: TRBV27; CDR3: CASSTQGAPEGEQYF; DNA: TGTGCCAGCAGTACACAGGGGGCGCCAGAGGGGGAGCAGTACTTC
J: TRBJ2-1; size: NA; D: NA; V: TRBV7-9; CDR3: CASSILGVHQTYNEQFF; DNA: TGTGCCAGCAGCATCCTTGGTGTACACCAAACCTACAATGAGCAGTTCTTC
J: TRBJ1-5; size: NA; D: NA; V: TRBV2; CDR3: CASSEGDPNQPQHF; DNA: TGTGCCAGCAGTGAAGGGGACCCTAATCAGCCCCAGCATTTT
J: TRBJ2-7; size: NA; D: NA; V: TRBV28; CDR3: CASSFPTGFGSYEQYF; DNA: TGTGCCAGCAGCTTTCCGACAGGATTTGGCTCCTACGAGCAGTACTTC
J: TRBJ2-5; size: NA; D: NA; V: TRBV4-2; CDR3: CASSQEGGLWGPQETQYF; DNA: TGTGCCAGCAGCCAAGAGGGCGGTTTATGGGGGCCCCAAGAGACCCAGTACTTC
J: TRBJ1-2; size: NA; D: NA; V: TRBV10-3; CDR3: CAISGTGQQANYGYTF; DNA: TGTGCCATCAGTGGGACTGGACAGCAAGCTAACTATGGCTACACCTTC
J: TRBJ2-5; size: NA; D: TRBD2; V: TRBV7-7; CDR3: CASSSGLAEETQYF; DNA: TGTGCCAGCAGCTCGGGACTAGCGGAGGAGACCCAGTACTTC
J: TRBJ2-1; size: NA; D: NA; V: TRBV9; CDR3: CAPIGGIPYNEQFF; DNA: TGTGCCCCAATTGGGGGGATCCCCTACAATGAGCAGTTCTTC
J: TRBJ2-7; size: NA; D: TRBD1; V: TRBV18; CDR3: CASSPRDSRSYEQYF; DNA: TGTGCCAGCTCACCACGGGACAGCCGCTCCTACGAGCAGTACTTC